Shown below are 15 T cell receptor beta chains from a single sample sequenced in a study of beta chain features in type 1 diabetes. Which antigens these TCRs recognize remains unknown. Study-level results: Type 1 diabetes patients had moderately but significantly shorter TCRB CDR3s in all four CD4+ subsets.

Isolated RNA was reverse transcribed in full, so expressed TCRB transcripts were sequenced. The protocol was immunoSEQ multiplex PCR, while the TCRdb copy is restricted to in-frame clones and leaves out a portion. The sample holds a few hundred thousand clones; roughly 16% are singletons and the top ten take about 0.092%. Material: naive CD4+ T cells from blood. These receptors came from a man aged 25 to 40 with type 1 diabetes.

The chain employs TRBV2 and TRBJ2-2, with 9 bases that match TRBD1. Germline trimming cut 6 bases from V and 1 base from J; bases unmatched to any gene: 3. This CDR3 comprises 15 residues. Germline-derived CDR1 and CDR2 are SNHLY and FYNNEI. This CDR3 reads CASRMGQGNTGELFF. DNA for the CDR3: TGTGCCAGCAGGATGGGACAGGGGAACACCGGGGAGCTGTTTTTT.

In nucleotides, the CDR3 is TGTGCCAGCAGCCCCGACCCCCATACCCACAATGAAAAACTGTTTTTT. It specifies CASSPDPHTHNEKLFF. The V gene is TRBV7-2, the J gene TRBJ1-4; no definite D call. The germline V gene encodes CDR1 SGHTA and CDR2 FQGNSA. With 5 bases removed from V and 5 bases from J, the gap between germline ends came to 18 bases. The CDR3 length is 16 residues.

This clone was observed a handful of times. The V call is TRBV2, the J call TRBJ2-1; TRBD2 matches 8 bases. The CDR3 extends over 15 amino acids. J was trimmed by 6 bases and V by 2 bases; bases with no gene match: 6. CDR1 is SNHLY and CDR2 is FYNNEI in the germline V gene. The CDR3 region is CASSEQSGSGNEQFF. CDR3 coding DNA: TGTGCCAGCAGTGAACAGAGCGGGAGCGGCAATGAGCAGTTCTTC.

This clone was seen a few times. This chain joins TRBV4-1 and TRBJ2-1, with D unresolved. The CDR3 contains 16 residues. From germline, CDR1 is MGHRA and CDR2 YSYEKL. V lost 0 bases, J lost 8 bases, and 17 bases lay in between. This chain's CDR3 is CASSQDGLVPNDEQFF. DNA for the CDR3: TGCGCCAGCAGCCAAGATGGCCTAGTTCCGAACGATGAGCAGTTCTTC.

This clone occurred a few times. Here the CDR3 DNA reads TGCGCCAGCAGCCAAGATAAATGGGGGTACTCTGGAAACACCATATATTTT. It translates to CASSQDKWGYSGNTIYF. The chain is built from TRBV4-1 and TRBJ1-3; D is perhaps TRBD1 (5 bases). Germline CDR1 reads MGHRA; CDR2 reads YSYEKL. V lost 0 bases, J lost 0 bases, and 12 bases lay in between. The CDR3 consists of 17 residues.

The CDR3 here is CASSLNPRETQYF. As DNA, the CDR3 is TGCGCCAGCAGCTTGAACCCCAGGGAGACCCAGTACTTC. The chain combines TRBV5-1 with TRBJ2-5; D remains ambiguous. The CDR3 sequence is 13 residues long. Germline values: CDR1 SGHRS, CDR2 YFSETQ. Trimming left V 1 base short and J 5 bases short, with 9 bases between.

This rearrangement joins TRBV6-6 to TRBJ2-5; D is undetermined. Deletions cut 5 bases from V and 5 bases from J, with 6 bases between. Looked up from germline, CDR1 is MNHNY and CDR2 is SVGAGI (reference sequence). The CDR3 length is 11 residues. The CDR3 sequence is CASSPLETQYF. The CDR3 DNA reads TGTGCCAGCAGTCCCCTCGAGACCCAGTACTTC.

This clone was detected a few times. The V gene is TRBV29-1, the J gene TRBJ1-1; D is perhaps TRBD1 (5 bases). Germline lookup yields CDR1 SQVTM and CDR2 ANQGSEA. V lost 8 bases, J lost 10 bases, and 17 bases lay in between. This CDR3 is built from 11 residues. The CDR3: CSPDGGLGAFF. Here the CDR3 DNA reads TGCAGCCCCGACGGGGGTTTGGGAGCTTTCTTT.

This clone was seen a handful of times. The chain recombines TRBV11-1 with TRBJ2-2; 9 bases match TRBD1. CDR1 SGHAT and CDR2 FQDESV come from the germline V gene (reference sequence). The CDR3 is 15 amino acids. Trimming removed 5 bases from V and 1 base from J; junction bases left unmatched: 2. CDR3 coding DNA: TGTGCCAGCAGCCCGGGACAGGGGAACACCGGGGAGCTGTTTTTT. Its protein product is CASSPGQGNTGELFF. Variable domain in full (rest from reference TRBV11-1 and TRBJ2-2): EAEVAQSPRYKITEKSQAVAFWCDPISGHATLYWYRQILGQGPELLVQFQDESVVDDSQLPKDRFSAERLKGVDSTLKIQPAELGDSAMYLCASSPGQGNTGELFFGEGSRLTVL.

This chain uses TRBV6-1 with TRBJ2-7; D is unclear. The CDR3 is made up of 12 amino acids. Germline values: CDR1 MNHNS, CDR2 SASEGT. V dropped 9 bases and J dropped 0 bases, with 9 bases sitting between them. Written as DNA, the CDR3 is TGTGCCAGAAGTCGAAGCTCCTACGAGCAGTACTTC. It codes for CARSRSSYEQYF.

CDR3 nucleotide sequence: TGCAGCGTTGTTAAGTCGGGAGGGCCTCAAGAGACCCAGTACTTC. The encoded protein is CSVVKSGGPQETQYF. V is TRBV29-1 and J is TRBJ2-5, with 8 bases matching TRBD2. Trimming took 4 bases from V and 2 from J; bases not matched to a gene: 9. The CDR3 loop spans 15 amino acids. Germline V gene data show CDR1 as SQVTM and CDR2 as ANQGSEA.

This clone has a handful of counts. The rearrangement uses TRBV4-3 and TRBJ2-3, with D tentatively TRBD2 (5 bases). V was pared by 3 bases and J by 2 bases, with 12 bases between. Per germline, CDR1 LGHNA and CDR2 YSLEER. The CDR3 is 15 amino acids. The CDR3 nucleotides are TGCGCCAGCAGCCACCAGCTAGCCAACACAGATACGCAGTATTTT. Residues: CASSHQLANTDTQYF.

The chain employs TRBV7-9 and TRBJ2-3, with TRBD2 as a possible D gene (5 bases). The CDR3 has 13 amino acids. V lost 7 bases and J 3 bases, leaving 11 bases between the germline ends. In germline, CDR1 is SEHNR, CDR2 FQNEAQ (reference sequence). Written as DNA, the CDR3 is TGTGCCAGCAAAAGAACTAGGACAGATACGCAGTATTTT. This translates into CASKRTRTDTQYF.

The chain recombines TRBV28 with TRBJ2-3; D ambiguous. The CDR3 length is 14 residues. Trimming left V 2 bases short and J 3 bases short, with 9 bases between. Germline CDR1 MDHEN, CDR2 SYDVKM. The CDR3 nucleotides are TGTGCCAGCAGTTTAATCTCGCGAACAGATACGCAGTATTTT. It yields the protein CASSLISRTDTQYF.

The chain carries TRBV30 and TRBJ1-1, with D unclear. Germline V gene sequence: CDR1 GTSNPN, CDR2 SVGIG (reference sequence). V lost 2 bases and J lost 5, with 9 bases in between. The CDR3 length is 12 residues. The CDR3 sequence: CAWSSRWTEAFF. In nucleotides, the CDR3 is TGTGCCTGGAGTAGTAGGTGGACTGAAGCTTTCTTT.